This TCR beta chain was documented in a study of blood T cell repertoires in COVID-19. The V end lost 3 bases, the J end lost 3 bases, and 3 bases lay between the germline ends. Per the germline V gene, CDR1 is SGDLS and CDR2 is YYNGEE. CDR3 length: 12 amino acids. Libraries were prepared by immunoSEQ multiplex PCR; TCRdb keeps only in-frame clonotypes and omits some of them. The sample has under 200,000 clones; 87% are singletons. The gene calls are TRBV9 and TRBJ2-2; D not certain. The receptor was isolated from a man aged 55 to 70 with active or convalescent COVID-19. Sequencing used peripheral blood. CDR3 in DNA: TGTGCCAGCAGCGCCTACACCGGGGAGCTGTTTTTT. Its protein is CASSAYTGELFF.